The 5 T cell receptor beta chains below were found in one sample sequenced in a study of regulatory T cells in long-lasting Graves disease (dated by TCRdb to the early 2020s). Receptor libraries were prepared by multiplex PCR. TCRdb records Illumina HiSeq 4000 as the sequencer. To build TCR beta libraries, CDR3 regions were amplified by Arm-PCR using iRepertoire HTBI primers. TCRdb cleaned the public reads at Q25 with fastp, built clones with MiXCR and kept in-frame beta chains. When rows share a CDR3 protein, they turn into one entry using the most common DNA and genes. This sample comprises 520,000 or so distinct CDR3 sequences, 12% of them detected only once. The ten biggest clones cover about 8.9% of the sample. This specimen's time point label, per the study, means: newly diagnosed GD, antithyroid drugs for less than 3 months. RNA was extracted from PBMCs in TRIzol for both TCR sequencing and RNA sequencing.

The same specimen was also included in a second study, on T cells in Graves' hyperthyroidism and ophthalmopathy.

The sequences come from peripheral blood mononuclear cells (PBMCs), collected at new diagnosis, from a patient treated with antithyroid drugs. Source of these receptors: a woman aged 25 to 39 with Graves disease. Donor details come from another sample of the same person, matched by shared clones.

This clonotype came up a few times. V and J are TRBV7-3 and TRBJ2-7, with 11 bases lining up with TRBD1. Losses at the gene ends were 5 bases for V and 3 bases for J; bases not matched to a gene: 6. This CDR3 has 15 residues. Germline CDR1 SGHTA, CDR2 FQGTGA. The CDR3 reads CASSAGDRGSYEQYF. The CDR3, as DNA: TGTGCCAGCAGCGCCGGGGACAGGGGGAGCTACGAGCAGTACTTC.

The table lists this clonotype with many counts. The chain combines TRBV2 with TRBJ1-6; D gene uncertain. The V end was cut by 5 bases, the J end by 5 bases, with 10 bases between. The CDR3 spans 14 residues. The germline V gene has CDR1 SNHLY and CDR2 FYNNEI. The CDR3 DNA follows: TGTGCCAGCAGTCGCGTTATCGATAATTCACCCCTCCACTTT. Its translation: CASSRVIDNSPLHF.

The chain employs TRBV28 and TRBJ1-2; D call uncertain. Germline V gene lookup returns CDR1 MDHEN and CDR2 SYDVKM. The V end lost 10 bases, the J end lost 3 bases, and 21 bases lay between the germline ends. This CDR3 spans 15 amino acids. For the CDR3, the DNA is TGTGCCAATTCCCCTCGCAAGGGATGGGACTATGGCTACACCTTC. Translating gives CANSPRKGWDYGYTF.

This clonotype was seen repeatedly, ten times or more. The chain uses TRBV28 and TRBJ2-5, with 10 bases matching TRBD2. There are 16 residues in the CDR3. Trimming cost V 1 base and J 3 bases; bases outside gene matches: 5. Germline loops: CDR1 MDHEN, CDR2 SYDVKM. In nucleotides, the CDR3 is TGTGCCAGCAGTTTATTCCTAGCGGGAGAGAAAGAGACCCAGTACTTC. Encoded protein: CASSLFLAGEKETQYF.

The V and J genes are TRBV12-3 or TRBV12-4 and TRBJ2-5, with D maybe TRBD2 (6 bases). V gave up 5 bases and J gave up 2 bases, with 15 bases separating them. The CDR3 runs 15 residues. CDR3 DNA: TGTGCCAGCAGTATTTCCCCGGGACTGCAAGAGACCCAGTACTTC. Translated: CASSISPGLQETQYF.